The rows below give T cell receptor beta chains drawn from one sample of a study of chemoradiotherapy in HPV16-positive cancers. Data came from immunoSEQ multiplex PCR; TCRdb stores just in-frame clones and leaves some out. The sample carries about 5,700 clones, approximately 90% recorded once. Source: blood, taken from a patient who underwent chemoradiotherapy. The source is a human donor with HPV-associated anogenital cancer. Each CDR3 is given with its conserved first and last residue. Each record gives: clone size, V gene, D gene, J gene, CDR3 protein, CDR3 DNA. The D gene is left open where the match is weak. Rows may omit the clone size; those that give it use once, few, many or a size class.

>.|TRBV7-9|TRBD1|TRBJ1-1
CASSLTGDTEAFF
TGTGCCAGCAGCTTGACAGGGGACACTGAAGCTTTCTTT
>.|TRBV29-1|.|TRBJ1-2
CSVADRIYGYTF
TGCAGCGTCGCGGACAGAATCTATGGCTACACCTTC
>.|TRBV5-1|.|TRBJ2-1
CASSLVGQTYNEQFF
TGCGCCAGCAGCTTGGTGGGCCAGACCTACAATGAGCAGTTCTTC
>.|TRBV19|.|TRBJ1-4
CASSSPPGRDDNEKLFF
TGTGCCAGTAGCAGCCCCCCCGGCAGGGACGATAATGAAAAACTGTTTTTT
>.|TRBV7-2|.|TRBJ1-4
CASSPLGAGMQEKLFF
TGTGCCAGCAGCCCGCTAGGGGCAGGGATGCAGGAAAAACTGTTTTTT
>once|TRBV28|TRBD1|TRBJ2-5
CASRDRGRLETQYF
TGTGCCAGCAGGGACAGGGGGCGTTTGGAGACCCAGTACTTC
>.|TRBV18|.|TRBJ2-2
CASTRQVKNTGELFF
TGTGCCAGCACCAGACAGGTGAAGAACACCGGGGAGCTGTTTTTT
>.|TRBV19|TRBD1|TRBJ1-4
CASRTGLDEKLFF
TGTGCCAGCCGGACAGGGTTAGATGAAAAACTGTTTTTT
>.|TRBV5-6|.|TRBJ1-2
CASSLDRQFYGYTF
TGTGCCAGCAGCTTGGACAGGCAATTCTATGGCTACACCTTC
>.|TRBV5-6|TRBD2|TRBJ2-5
CASSVWGGVGETQYF
TGTGCCAGCAGCGTTTGGGGGGGAGTGGGAGAGACCCAGTACTTC
>.|TRBV14|.|TRBJ1-1
CASSQPGQNTEAFF
TGTGCCAGCAGCCAACCGGGACAGAACACTGAAGCTTTCTTT
>.|TRBV28|.|TRBJ2-3
CASSFSLPSTDTQYF
TGTGCCAGCAGTTTTTCGTTGCCTAGCACAGATACGCAGTATTTT
>.|TRBV6-6|TRBD1|TRBJ2-7
CASSYGQGLGSEQYF
TGTGCCAGCAGTTACGGACAGGGTCTGGGATCCGAGCAGTACTTC
>.|TRBV7-9|.|TRBJ2-7
CASSLVTGTEQYF
TGTGCCAGCAGCTTAGTTACAGGGACCGAGCAGTACTTC
>.|TRBV29-1|TRBD2|TRBJ2-2
CSVGEGTGELFF
TGCAGCGTTGGGGAGGGAACCGGGGAGCTGTTTTTT
>few|TRBV7-6|TRBD1|TRBJ2-2
CASSPTDRGRGAGELFF
TGTGCCAGCAGCCCAACTGACAGGGGGCGCGGGGCCGGGGAGCTGTTTTTT
>.|TRBV5-1|TRBD2|TRBJ2-1
CASSSYRLAGDNEQFF
TGCGCCAGCAGCTCCTACCGACTAGCGGGGGACAATGAGCAGTTCTTC
>once|TRBV5-1|TRBD1|TRBJ1-5
CASSIRDRYQPQHF
TGCGCCAGCAGCATACGGGACAGATATCAGCCCCAGCATTTT
>once|TRBV6-5|.|TRBJ1-3
CASSATQGNTIYF
TGTGCCAGCAGTGCGACCCAGGGAAACACCATATATTTT
>.|TRBV11-2|.|TRBJ1-4
CASSLDGSGAVEKLFF
TGTGCCAGCAGCTTAGACGGCTCCGGGGCTGTTGAAAAACTGTTTTTT
>.|TRBV20-1|.|TRBJ2-7
CSARDGRNQYF
TGCAGTGCTCGGGATGGAAGGAATCAGTACTTC
>.|TRBV7-6|.|TRBJ1-1
CASSSANTEAFF
TGTGCCAGCAGCTCGGCGAACACTGAAGCTTTCTTT
>.|TRBV9|.|TRBJ2-3
CASSRWGRVDTQYF
TGTGCCAGCAGCCGCTGGGGCAGGGTGGATACGCAGTATTTT
>.|TRBV19|.|TRBJ1-2
CASSIRDGYTF
TGTGCCAGTAGTATAAGGGATGGCTACACCTTC
>.|TRBV2|TRBD1|TRBJ1-5
CASSSTPGQGGQPQHF
TGTGCCAGCAGCTCCACACCGGGACAGGGGGGTCAGCCCCAGCATTTT
>.|TRBV6-5|.|TRBJ2-2
CASSYSGTTNTGELFF
TGTGCCAGCAGTTACTCGGGGACAACGAACACCGGGGAGCTGTTTTTT
>.|TRBV19|.|TRBJ1-6
CASTLRAGNSPLHF
TGTGCCAGTACCCTTCGGGCAGGGAATTCACCCCTCCACTTT
>few|TRBV28|.|TRBJ2-3
CASSPGQSETDTQYF
TGTGCCAGCAGCCCCGGGCAATCAGAGACAGATACGCAGTATTTT
>.|TRBV7-2|TRBD2|TRBJ2-7
CASSLASPMGGSSYEQYF
TGTGCCAGCAGCTTAGCTTCCCCTATGGGCGGGAGCTCCTACGAGCAGTACTTC
>.|TRBV7-8|.|TRBJ2-7
CASSSLGSTFYEQYF
TGTGCCAGCAGCTCATTGGGCAGTACGTTCTACGAGCAGTACTTC
>once|TRBV18|TRBD1|TRBJ2-2
CASSPGQGGIGELFF
TGTGCCAGCTCACCAGGACAGGGGGGAATCGGGGAGCTGTTTTTT
>.|TRBV9|.|TRBJ2-7
CASSAHRTSEQYF
TGTGCCAGCAGCGCCCATAGGACGTCCGAGCAGTACTTC
>.|TRBV11-2|.|TRBJ1-2
CASSLDGDGYTF
TGTGCCAGCAGCTTAGATGGGGATGGCTACACCTTC
>.|TRBV7-2|.|TRBJ2-1
CASSLDPYNEQFF
TGTGCCAGCAGCTTAGATCCCTACAATGAGCAGTTCTTC
>.|TRBV11-3|.|TRBJ2-1
CASSLGLFGSTNEQFF
TGTGCCAGCAGCTTAGGGCTTTTTGGGAGTACCAATGAGCAGTTCTTC
>.|TRBV12-5|.|TRBJ1-2
CASGLVLGGRNDGYTF
TGTGCTAGTGGTTTGGTACTCGGGGGGCGGAATGATGGCTACACCTTC
>few|TRBV18|.|TRBJ1-6
CASSADQGDNSPLHF
TGTGCCAGCTCAGCCGATCAGGGTGATAATTCACCCCTCCACTTT
>.|TRBV2|.|TRBJ2-7
CASSNVENYEQYF
TGTGCCAGCAGTAACGTTGAGAACTACGAGCAGTACTTC
>.|TRBV9|TRBD1|TRBJ2-7
CASSVGGTGIYEQYF
TGTGCCAGCAGCGTAGGTGGGACAGGGATCTACGAGCAGTACTTC
>.|TRBV11-2|.|TRBJ1-6
CASSLESAFNSPLHF
TGTGCCAGCAGCTTAGAGTCAGCGTTTAATTCACCCCTCCACTTT
>.|TRBV6-6|TRBD1|TRBJ1-6
CASSYQGDNSPLHF
TGTGCCAGCAGTTACCAGGGGGACAATTCACCCCTCCACTTT
>once|TRBV19|.|TRBJ2-3
CASSIVVRGDTQYF
TGTGCCAGTAGTATAGTAGTCAGGGGAGATACGCAGTATTTT
>.|TRBV11-3|.|TRBJ1-6
CASSLNSYNSPLHF
TGTGCCAGCAGCTTAAACAGCTATAATTCACCCCTCCACTTT
>.|TRBV19|.|TRBJ1-3
CASKMAAGNTIYF
TGTGCCAGTAAGATGGCAGCCGGAAACACCATATATTTT
>.|TRBV6-5|.|TRBJ1-5
CASAVWANQPQHF
TGTGCCAGCGCTGTTTGGGCAAATCAGCCCCAGCATTTT
>.|TRBV27|TRBD1|TRBJ1-5
CASRPQTGWQPQHF
TGTGCCAGCAGGCCACAGACAGGGTGGCAGCCCCAGCATTTT
>once|TRBV27|.|TRBJ1-5
CASSRKTDQPQHF
TGTGCCAGCAGTAGGAAGACGGATCAGCCCCAGCATTTT
>.|TRBV5-4|TRBD2|TRBJ2-1
CASSSGGGLEDEQFF
TGTGCCAGCAGCTCTGGGGGGGGACTAGAGGATGAGCAGTTCTTC
>.|TRBV4-2|.|TRBJ2-3
CASSPSAGTRDTQYF
TGTGCCAGCAGCCCCTCGGCGGGGACGAGGGATACGCAGTATTTT
>.|TRBV6-4|TRBD1|TRBJ2-1
CASSAQGDSHSGIGEQFF
TGTGCCAGCAGTGCGCAGGGGGATTCTCATTCCGGGATCGGTGAGCAGTTCTTC
>.|TRBV7-2|.|TRBJ2-7
CASSSRGTQSYEQYF
TGTGCCAGCAGCTCCCGGGGCACACAATCCTACGAGCAGTACTTC